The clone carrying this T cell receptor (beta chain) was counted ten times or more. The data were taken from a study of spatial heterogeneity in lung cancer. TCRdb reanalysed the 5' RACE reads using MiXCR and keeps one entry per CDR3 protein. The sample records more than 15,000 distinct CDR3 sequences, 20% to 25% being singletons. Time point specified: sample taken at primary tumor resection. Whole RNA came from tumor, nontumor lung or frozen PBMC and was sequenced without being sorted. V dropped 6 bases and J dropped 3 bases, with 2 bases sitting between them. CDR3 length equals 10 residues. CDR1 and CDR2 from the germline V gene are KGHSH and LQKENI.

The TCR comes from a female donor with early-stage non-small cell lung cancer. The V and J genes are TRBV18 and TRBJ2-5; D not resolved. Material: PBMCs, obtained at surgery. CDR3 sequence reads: CASSEETQYF. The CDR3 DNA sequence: TGTGCCAGCTCTGAAGAGACCCAGTACTTC.